This record looks at one TCR beta chain sequence and its context. The sample is drawn from a study of blood T cell repertoires in COVID-19. About the research overall: In each case, the material was cDNA or gDNA derived from T cells, B-cell-depleted T cells, or PBMCs.

The length of the CDR3 is 16 residues. The germline V gene encodes CDR1 KGHSH and CDR2 LQKENI. V lost 3 bases and J lost 4; bases outside the gene matches: 10. Profiling relied on immunoSEQ multiplex PCR, and the TCRdb table lists in-frame clones only, not all of them. The data show almost 250,000 clones, 75% to 90% seen once. The study drew participants aged about 18 to 89 years from approximately 23 US areas. Clinical history as reported by participants underpinned cohort assignment. This TCR was recovered from a woman in her 30s who had recovered from COVID-19. The sequencing input was PBMCs or T cells enriched from blood (not recorded which). The chain is built from TRBV18 and TRBJ1-2; 8 nucleotides align to TRBD1. The CDR3 reads CASSPVPGQEAYGYTF. The CDR3 nucleotides are TGTGCCAGCTCACCCGTACCGGGACAGGAGGCCTATGGCTACACCTTC.